One T cell receptor (beta chain) is described in this entry. This entry comes from a study of blood T cell repertoires in COVID-19. Study summary: Acute and convalescent COVID-19 samples came from the United States, Italy and Spain. T cells, B-cell-depleted T cells, or PBMCs provided the cDNA or gDNA that served as material.

As originally analysed: Estimation of nucleated cell counts relied on the amplification of reference gene primers. Repertoires were generated with immunoSEQ multiplex PCR, while TCRdb's copy carries only in-frame clones and drops some. That table gives V, J and clone size, and the DNA gave D and trimming. In the table there are a few hundred thousand clones, approximately 90% of which are singletons. V shed 6 bases and J shed 0 bases, with 11 bases lying between them. This CDR3 has 14 residues. Germline CDR1 is MNHEY and CDR2 is SMNVEV (reference sequence). This clonotype was obtained from a man between 50 and 59 years old with acute or convalescent COVID-19. The chain recombines TRBV27 with TRBJ1-2; D remains unclear. Source material: peripheral blood. DNA for the CDR3: TGTGCCAGCAGCGTCGGAGGAACTAACTATGGCTACACCTTC. Protein: CASSVGGTNYGYTF.